Listed below are T cell receptor beta chains from one sample, sequenced in a study of post-analysis software for immune sequencing data. TCRdb recomputed calls from the PCR reads with MiXCR, one row per CDR3 protein. This table holds 450,000 to 700,000 distinct CDR3 sequences, 44% found once. Sequenced material: blood. The receptors come from a girl under 18 with multiple sclerosis. The CDR3 runs from the conserved cysteine through the conserved F or W. Fields, in order: CDR3 protein, CDR3 DNA, D gene, J gene, V gene, clone size. A D gene is named only where the DNA matches it firmly. The size of a clone is reported for some rows only, either as once, few or many, or as a class for expanded clones.

cdr3_aa: CANRDRTYNEQFF
cdr3_nt: TGTGCCAACCGGGACAGGACATACAATGAGCAGTTCTTC
d_call: TRBD1
j_call: TRBJ2-1
v_call: TRBV10-3
clone_size: many

cdr3_aa: CSAASGVTDTQYF
cdr3_nt: TGCAGTGCAGCTAGTGGGGTAACAGATACGCAGTATTTT
d_call: .
j_call: TRBJ2-3
v_call: TRBV20-1
clone_size: few

cdr3_aa: CASRISGTAYNEQFF
cdr3_nt: TGTGCCAGCAGAATCTCCGGGACAGCTTACAATGAGCAGTTCTTC
d_call: TRBD1
j_call: TRBJ2-1
v_call: TRBV6-1
clone_size: .

cdr3_aa: CATSREGGQGPYEQYF
cdr3_nt: TGTGCCACCAGCCGCGAGGGGGGACAGGGGCCCTACGAGCAGTACTTC
d_call: TRBD1
j_call: TRBJ2-7
v_call: TRBV15
clone_size: .

cdr3_aa: CAISARGLADNEQFF
cdr3_nt: TGTGCCATCAGTGCGAGGGGACTAGCGGACAATGAGCAGTTCTTC
d_call: TRBD2
j_call: TRBJ2-1
v_call: TRBV10-3
clone_size: few

cdr3_aa: CSAASGGGEQYF
cdr3_nt: TGCAGCGCGGCGTCAGGGGGAGGCGAGCAGTACTTC
d_call: .
j_call: TRBJ2-7
v_call: TRBV29-1
clone_size: few

cdr3_aa: CASSLGLAHTQYF
cdr3_nt: TGTGCCAGCAGCTTAGGACTAGCTCATACGCAGTATTTT
d_call: TRBD2
j_call: TRBJ2-3
v_call: TRBV7-9
clone_size: .

cdr3_aa: CATMEGTDTQYF
cdr3_nt: TGTGCCACCATGGAAGGCACAGATACGCAGTATTTT
d_call: .
j_call: TRBJ2-3
v_call: TRBV11-2
clone_size: many

cdr3_aa: CASSPQGGTQYF
cdr3_nt: TGTGCCAGCAGCCCGCAAGGAGGGACGCAGTATTTT
d_call: .
j_call: TRBJ2-3
v_call: TRBV12-3/TRBV12-4
clone_size: .

cdr3_aa: CASSLIFRASISNTEAFF
cdr3_nt: TGTGCCAGCAGCTTAATTTTTCGGGCATCGATTTCAAACACTGAAGCTTTCTTT
d_call: .
j_call: TRBJ1-1
v_call: TRBV7-8
clone_size: .

cdr3_aa: CAISESKRGMNTEAFF
cdr3_nt: TGTGCCATCAGTGAGTCGAAGCGGGGTATGAACACTGAAGCTTTCTTT
d_call: .
j_call: TRBJ1-1
v_call: TRBV10-3
clone_size: .

cdr3_aa: CATVGGANYEQYF
cdr3_nt: TGTGCCACGGTCGGGGGGGCCAATTACGAGCAGTACTTC
d_call: TRBD2
j_call: TRBJ2-7
v_call: TRBV24-1
clone_size: few

cdr3_aa: CAISGRNRGGETQYF
cdr3_nt: TGTGCCATCAGTGGCAGGAACAGAGGGGGAGAGACCCAGTACTTC
d_call: .
j_call: TRBJ2-5
v_call: TRBV10-3
clone_size: .

cdr3_aa: CASSSPEASSYEQYF
cdr3_nt: TGCGCCAGCAGCTCGCCCGAGGCGTCTTCCTACGAGCAGTACTTC
d_call: .
j_call: TRBJ2-7
v_call: TRBV5-1
clone_size: .

cdr3_aa: CASSPRNRDPYEQYF
cdr3_nt: TGCGCCAGCAGCCCTCGCAACAGGGATCCCTACGAGCAGTACTTC
d_call: .
j_call: TRBJ2-7
v_call: TRBV4-1
clone_size: .

cdr3_aa: CASSPATDQETQYF
cdr3_nt: TGCGCCAGCAGCCCCGCGACGGACCAAGAGACCCAGTACTTC
d_call: .
j_call: TRBJ2-5
v_call: TRBV5-1
clone_size: .

cdr3_aa: CASSGEGGSGILPGYEQYF
cdr3_nt: TGTGCCAGCAGCGGAGAAGGGGGTAGCGGGATTTTACCGGGGTACGAGCAGTACTTC
d_call: TRBD2
j_call: TRBJ2-7
v_call: TRBV7-9
clone_size: few

cdr3_aa: CASSLGGTEQFF
cdr3_nt: TGTGCCAGCAGTTTGGGGGGCACTGAGCAGTTCTTC
d_call: .
j_call: TRBJ2-1
v_call: TRBV28
clone_size: few

cdr3_aa: CASSSQPYSSYNSPLHF
cdr3_nt: TGTGCCAGCAGTTCCCAGCCTTACAGCTCCTATAATTCACCCCTCCACTTT
d_call: .
j_call: TRBJ1-6
v_call: TRBV6-5
clone_size: few

cdr3_aa: CSASRGAGANVLTF
cdr3_nt: TGCAGTGCTAGCCGGGGGGCTGGGGCCAACGTCCTGACTTTC
d_call: TRBD2
j_call: TRBJ2-6
v_call: TRBV20-1
clone_size: .

cdr3_aa: CALETGRYSNQPQHF
cdr3_nt: TGTGCCCTCGAGACCGGGCGTTATAGCAATCAGCCCCAGCATTTT
d_call: .
j_call: TRBJ1-5
v_call: TRBV30
clone_size: .

cdr3_aa: CSANRALPYNEQFF
cdr3_nt: TGCAGTGCTAACCGCGCGCTGCCCTACAATGAGCAGTTCTTC
d_call: .
j_call: TRBJ2-1
v_call: TRBV20-1
clone_size: .

cdr3_aa: CASSYSHSGRAASYEQYF
cdr3_nt: TGTGCCAGCAGTTACTCACACAGCGGGAGGGCCGCGTCCTACGAGCAGTACTTC
d_call: TRBD2
j_call: TRBJ2-7
v_call: TRBV6-2/TRBV6-3
clone_size: .

cdr3_aa: CASSQHDGEAFF
cdr3_nt: TGTGCCAGCAGTCAGCACGATGGTGAAGCTTTCTTT
d_call: .
j_call: TRBJ1-1
v_call: TRBV6-5
clone_size: .

cdr3_aa: CASAQGLAGKEQYF
cdr3_nt: TGTGCCAGCGCCCAGGGACTAGCGGGAAAAGAGCAGTACTTC
d_call: TRBD2
j_call: TRBJ2-5
v_call: TRBV6-6
clone_size: .

cdr3_aa: CAVNGGEGGYGYTF
cdr3_nt: TGTGCCGTCAACGGCGGTGAGGGGGGTTATGGCTACACCTTC
d_call: .
j_call: TRBJ1-2
v_call: TRBV12-3/TRBV12-4
clone_size: .

cdr3_aa: CASSSGQGMAYTF
cdr3_nt: TGCGCCAGCAGCTCGGGACAGGGGATGGCCTACACCTTC
d_call: TRBD1
j_call: TRBJ1-2
v_call: TRBV5-1
clone_size: .

cdr3_aa: CASSVETVTDTQYF
cdr3_nt: TGTGCCAGCAGCGTAGAGACAGTCACAGATACGCAGTATTTT
d_call: .
j_call: TRBJ2-3
v_call: TRBV9
clone_size: .

cdr3_aa: CASSPGTGFRWAFF
cdr3_nt: TGCGCCAGCAGCCCTGGGACAGGGTTTAGGTGGGCTTTCTTT
d_call: TRBD1
j_call: TRBJ1-1
v_call: TRBV5-1
clone_size: .

cdr3_aa: CASSLSGGAPYNEQFF
cdr3_nt: TGTGCCAGCAGCCTTAGCGGGGGGGCGCCCTACAATGAGCAGTTCTTC
d_call: TRBD2
j_call: TRBJ2-1
v_call: TRBV5-6
clone_size: .

cdr3_aa: CSVGGTADYGYTF
cdr3_nt: TGCAGCGTTGGAGGGACAGCGGACTATGGCTACACCTTC
d_call: TRBD1
j_call: TRBJ1-2
v_call: TRBV29-1
clone_size: few

cdr3_aa: CSVEVGGRAVEQFF
cdr3_nt: TGCAGCGTTGAAGTCGGCGGGAGGGCCGTTGAGCAGTTCTTC
d_call: TRBD2
j_call: TRBJ2-1
v_call: TRBV29-1
clone_size: .

cdr3_aa: CASSFRGDSSYEQYF
cdr3_nt: TGTGCCAGCAGTTTTCGGGGGGATAGCTCCTACGAGCAGTACTTC
d_call: TRBD2
j_call: TRBJ2-7
v_call: TRBV12-3/TRBV12-4
clone_size: .

cdr3_aa: CASSLGTRVQFF
cdr3_nt: TGCGCCAGCAGCTTGGGGACAAGGGTTCAGTTCTTC
d_call: .
j_call: TRBJ2-1
v_call: TRBV5-1
clone_size: .

cdr3_aa: CAISGIAGADYEQYF
cdr3_nt: TGTGCCATCAGTGGGATAGCGGGAGCGGACTACGAGCAGTACTTC
d_call: TRBD2
j_call: TRBJ2-7
v_call: TRBV24-1
clone_size: .

cdr3_aa: CSVAVEGVMTDTQYF
cdr3_nt: TGCAGCGTTGCAGTTGAGGGGGTTATGACAGATACGCAGTATTTT
d_call: .
j_call: TRBJ2-3
v_call: TRBV29-1
clone_size: .

cdr3_aa: CASSLVLVPTYGYTF
cdr3_nt: TGTGCCAGCAGCTTAGTTCTGGTCCCCACTTATGGCTACACCTTC
d_call: .
j_call: TRBJ1-2
v_call: TRBV7-2
clone_size: .

cdr3_aa: CASSDSQGGNEQFF
cdr3_nt: TGTGCCAGCAGTGACTCACAGGGGGGCAATGAGCAGTTCTTC
d_call: TRBD1
j_call: TRBJ2-1
v_call: TRBV6-4
clone_size: many

cdr3_aa: CASSQQGAFYGYTF
cdr3_nt: TGTGCCAGCAGTCAACAGGGGGCTTTCTATGGCTACACCTTC
d_call: TRBD1
j_call: TRBJ1-2
v_call: TRBV27
clone_size: .

cdr3_aa: CASSHQGEYEQYF
cdr3_nt: TGTGCCAGCAGCCATCAGGGGGAATACGAGCAGTACTTC
d_call: TRBD1
j_call: TRBJ2-7
v_call: TRBV14
clone_size: .

cdr3_aa: CASSWGLAGINEQFF
cdr3_nt: TGTGCCAGCAGTTGGGGACTAGCGGGGATCAATGAGCAGTTCTTC
d_call: TRBD2
j_call: TRBJ2-1
v_call: TRBV27
clone_size: .

cdr3_aa: CASSELGSGAQETQYF
cdr3_nt: TGTGCCAGCAGTGAATTGGGTAGCGGGGCCCAAGAGACCCAGTACTTC
d_call: TRBD2
j_call: TRBJ2-5
v_call: TRBV25-1
clone_size: once

cdr3_aa: CASSLAGTSNEQFF
cdr3_nt: TGTGCCAGCAGCTTGGCAGGGACTAGCAATGAGCAGTTCTTC
d_call: TRBD2
j_call: TRBJ2-1
v_call: TRBV5-6
clone_size: .

cdr3_aa: CASSLISLVNEQFF
cdr3_nt: TGCGCCAGCAGCTTGATTTCATTGGTCAATGAGCAGTTCTTC
d_call: .
j_call: TRBJ2-1
v_call: TRBV5-1
clone_size: .

cdr3_aa: CASSFGEDNEKLFF
cdr3_nt: TGTGCCAGCAGTTTCGGGGAAGATAATGAAAAACTGTTTTTT
d_call: .
j_call: TRBJ1-4
v_call: TRBV12-3/TRBV12-4
clone_size: once

cdr3_aa: CATSDAQAGAYNEQFF
cdr3_nt: TGTGCCACCAGTGATGCGCAAGCGGGAGCCTACAATGAGCAGTTCTTC
d_call: TRBD2
j_call: TRBJ2-1
v_call: TRBV24-1
clone_size: few

cdr3_aa: CASSQETGRQFF
cdr3_nt: TGCGCCAGCAGCCAAGAGACAGGGCGACAGTTCTTC
d_call: TRBD1
j_call: TRBJ2-1
v_call: TRBV4-1
clone_size: .

cdr3_aa: CASSLKARTEKLFF
cdr3_nt: TGTGCCAGCAGCTTAAAGGCCAGAACTGAAAAACTGTTTTTT
d_call: .
j_call: TRBJ1-4
v_call: TRBV7-8
clone_size: few

cdr3_aa: CASSLAGEDLYEQYF
cdr3_nt: TGTGCCAGCAGTTTGGCGGGAGAGGATCTTTACGAGCAGTACTTC
d_call: TRBD2
j_call: TRBJ2-7
v_call: TRBV27
clone_size: .

cdr3_aa: CASRQGTSLDYEQYF
cdr3_nt: TGTGCCAGCAGACAAGGGACTAGCTTAGACTACGAGCAGTACTTC
d_call: TRBD2
j_call: TRBJ2-7
v_call: TRBV6-9
clone_size: .

cdr3_aa: CASSPSVREQFF
cdr3_nt: TGTGCCAGCAGCCCTAGCGTGCGTGAGCAGTTCTTC
d_call: .
j_call: TRBJ2-1
v_call: TRBV11-2
clone_size: .